This T cell receptor (beta chain) was identified in a study of blood T cell repertoires in COVID-19. Study context: Both acute and convalescent COVID-19 samples were obtained from the United States, Italy and Spain. The analysed material was cDNA or gDNA that came from T cells, B-cell-depleted T cells, or PBMCs.

How the authors handled the data: Amplification from reference gene primers served as the basis for estimated nucleated cell counts. The table came from immunoSEQ multiplex PCR; TCRdb's copy has only in-frame clones and leaves some out. That table furnishes V, J and clone size, whereas the DNA furnished D and trimming. The repertoire holds under 200,000 clones, with over 70% as singletons. This clone occurred once. Trimming removed 2 bases from V and 5 bases from J, with 7 bases in between. Germline V gene sequence: CDR1 SGHNT, CDR2 YENEEA. The CDR3 loop spans 14 amino acids. Sample: peripheral blood. This chain uses TRBV11-3 with TRBJ1-6, with a tentative D call TRBD1 (5 bases). The source is an older woman with acute or convalescent COVID-19. The CDR3 region is CASSLQGNNSPLHF. Here the CDR3 DNA reads TGTGCCAGCAGCTTACAGGGTAATAATTCACCCCTCCACTTT.